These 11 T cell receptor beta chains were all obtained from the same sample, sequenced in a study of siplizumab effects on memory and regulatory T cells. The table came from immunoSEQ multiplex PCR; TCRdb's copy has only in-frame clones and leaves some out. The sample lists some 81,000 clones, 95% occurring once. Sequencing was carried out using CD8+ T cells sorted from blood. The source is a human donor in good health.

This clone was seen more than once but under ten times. The CDR3 sequence: CASTTGVQAGEQYF. The CDR3 DNA is TGCGCCAGCACCACGGGGGTACAGGCGGGTGAGCAGTACTTC. The chain carries TRBV4-1 and TRBJ2-7; D perhaps matches TRBD2 (6 bases). V dropped 7 bases and J dropped 7 bases, with 20 bases sitting between them. The germline gives CDR1 MGHRA, CDR2 YSYEKL. The CDR3 is 14 amino acids.

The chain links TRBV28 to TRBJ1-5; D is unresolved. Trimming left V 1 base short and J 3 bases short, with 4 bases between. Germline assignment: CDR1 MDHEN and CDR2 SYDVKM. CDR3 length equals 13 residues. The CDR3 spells CASSLLPNQPQHF. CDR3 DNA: TGTGCCAGCAGTTTATTACCCAATCAGCCCCAGCATTTT.

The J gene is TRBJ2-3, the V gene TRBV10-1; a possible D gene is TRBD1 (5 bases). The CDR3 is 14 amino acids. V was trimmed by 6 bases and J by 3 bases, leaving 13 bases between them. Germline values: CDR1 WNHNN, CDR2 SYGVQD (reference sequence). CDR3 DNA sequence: TGCGCCAGCAGCGGCGGCAGGGTAACAGATACGCAGTATTTT. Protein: CASSGGRVTDTQYF.

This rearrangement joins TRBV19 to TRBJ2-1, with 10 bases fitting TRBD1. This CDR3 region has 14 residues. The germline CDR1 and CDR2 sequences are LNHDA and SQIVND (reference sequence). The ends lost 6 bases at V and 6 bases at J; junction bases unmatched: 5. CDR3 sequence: CASSLGQGGNEQFF. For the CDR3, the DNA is TGTGCCAGTAGCCTCGGACAGGGGGGCAATGAGCAGTTCTTC.

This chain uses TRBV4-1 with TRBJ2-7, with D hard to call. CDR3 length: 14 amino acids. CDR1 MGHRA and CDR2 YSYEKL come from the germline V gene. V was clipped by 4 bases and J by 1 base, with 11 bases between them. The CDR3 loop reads CASSLMASSYEQYF. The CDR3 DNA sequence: TGCGCCAGCAGCCTAATGGCTAGTTCCTACGAGCAGTACTTC.

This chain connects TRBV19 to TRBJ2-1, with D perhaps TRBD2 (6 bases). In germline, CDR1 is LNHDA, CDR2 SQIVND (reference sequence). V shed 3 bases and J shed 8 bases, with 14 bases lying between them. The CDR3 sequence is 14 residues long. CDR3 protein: CASSISGEEYEQFF. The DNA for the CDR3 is TGTGCCAGTAGTATCTCGGGGGAGGAGTATGAGCAGTTCTTC.

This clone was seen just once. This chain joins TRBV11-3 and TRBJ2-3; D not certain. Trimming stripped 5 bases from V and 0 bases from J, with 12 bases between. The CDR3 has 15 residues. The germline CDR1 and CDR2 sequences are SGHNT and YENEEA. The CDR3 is CASSQDGRSTDTQYF. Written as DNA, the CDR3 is TGTGCCAGCAGCCAGGACGGAAGGAGCACAGATACGCAGTATTTT.

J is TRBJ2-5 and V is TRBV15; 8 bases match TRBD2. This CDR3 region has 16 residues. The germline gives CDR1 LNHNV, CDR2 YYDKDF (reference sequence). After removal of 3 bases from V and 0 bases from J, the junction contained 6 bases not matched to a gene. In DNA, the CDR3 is TGTGCCACCAGCAGGGCGGGGGGCAAGTACCAAGAGACCCAGTACTTC. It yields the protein CATSRAGGKYQETQYF.

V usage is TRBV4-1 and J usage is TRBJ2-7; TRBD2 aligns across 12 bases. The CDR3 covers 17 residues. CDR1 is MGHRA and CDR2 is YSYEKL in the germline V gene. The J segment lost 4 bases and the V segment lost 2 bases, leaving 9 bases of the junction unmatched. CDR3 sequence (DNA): TGCGCCAGCAGCCAAAGCGGGCTAGCGGGAGGGCGGTACGAGCAGTACTTC. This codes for CASSQSGLAGGRYEQYF.

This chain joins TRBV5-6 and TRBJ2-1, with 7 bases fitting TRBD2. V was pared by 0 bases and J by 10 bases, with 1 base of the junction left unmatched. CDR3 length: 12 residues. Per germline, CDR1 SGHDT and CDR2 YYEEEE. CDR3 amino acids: CASSLGTREQFF. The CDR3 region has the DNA TGTGCCAGCAGCTTGGGGACTAGGGAGCAGTTCTTC.

CDR3 nucleotide sequence: TGTGCCAGTAGTACCCAGGGGGCTAACGAGCAGTACTTC. The encoded protein is CASSTQGANEQYF. The chain recombines TRBV19 with TRBJ2-7; TRBD1 agrees at 8 bases. CDR3 length: 13 amino acids. The germline V gene has CDR1 LNHDA and CDR2 SQIVND (reference sequence). Trimming took 4 bases from V and 5 from J; bases not matched to a gene: 4.